Listed below are T cell receptor beta chains from one sample, sequenced in a study of cytomegalovirus exposure and HLA in healthy donors. Measured with immunoSEQ multiplex PCR; TCRdb has only the in-frame clones, and not every one. The table lists 77,000 or so clones, around 75% of them singletons, with approximately 7.2% in the top ten. Sequencing was done on a sample of PBMCs. The receptors come from a woman aged 40 to 55 in good health and CMV-seronegative. The CDR3 runs from the conserved cysteine through the conserved F or W. The D gene is left open where the match is weak. Clone size is shown for a subset of rows, as once, few, many or a class of expanded clone.

D: -; V: TRBV15; size: -; J: TRBJ1-2; CDR3: CATSSQAYGYTF; DNA: TGTGCCACCAGTTCACAGGCATATGGCTACACCTTC
D: -; V: TRBV4-1; size: -; J: TRBJ2-3; CDR3: CASSPLSPSSTDTQYF; DNA: TGCGCCAGCTCTCCCCTTTCTCCCAGTAGCACAGATACGCAGTATTTT
D: -; V: TRBV2; size: -; J: TRBJ2-5; CDR3: CASKLGETQYF; DNA: TGTGCCAGCAAGCTTGGAGAGACCCAGTACTTC
D: TRBD2; V: TRBV5-6; size: -; J: TRBJ2-1; CDR3: CASSLSQYDSGGVYNEQFF; DNA: TGTGCCAGCAGCTTGTCTCAGTATGATAGCGGGGGGGTTTACAATGAGCAGTTCTTC
D: TRBD1; V: TRBV30; size: -; J: TRBJ1-1; CDR3: CAWTRQGNTEAFF; DNA: TGTGCCTGGACCCGACAGGGGAACACTGAAGCTTTCTTT
D: TRBD2; V: TRBV2; size: -; J: TRBJ2-5; CDR3: CASRAGLAVETQYF; DNA: TGTGCCAGCAGGGCGGGACTAGCGGTTGAGACCCAGTACTTC
D: TRBD1; V: TRBV5-6; size: once; J: TRBJ2-7; CDR3: CASSLAGQGSSYEQYF; DNA: TGTGCCAGCAGCTTGGCTGGACAGGGGAGCTCCTACGAGCAGTACTTC
D: -; V: TRBV5-8; size: -; J: TRBJ1-5; CDR3: CASSFGGGLQPQHF; DNA: TGTGCCAGCAGCTTTGGGGGGGGCCTTCAGCCCCAGCATTTT
D: -; V: TRBV5-8; size: -; J: TRBJ1-6; CDR3: CASSPRRGDSPLHF; DNA: TGTGCCAGCAGCCCCCGGAGGGGAGATTCACCCCTCCACTTT
D: -; V: TRBV15; size: -; J: TRBJ2-2; CDR3: CATSRDAGGGELFF; DNA: TGTGCCACCAGCAGAGATGCCGGGGGCGGGGAGCTGTTTTTT
D: TRBD1; V: TRBV5-4; size: -; J: TRBJ2-5; CDR3: CASSLQQGRGETQYF; DNA: TGTGCCAGCAGCTTGCAACAGGGGCGAGGAGAGACCCAGTACTTC
D: -; V: TRBV6-6; size: -; J: TRBJ1-2; CDR3: CASSSSGEGYTF; DNA: TGTGCCAGCAGTTCATCGGGGGAGGGCTACACCTTC
D: TRBD1; V: TRBV7-9; size: -; J: TRBJ1-4; CDR3: CASRSRTGLEKLFF; DNA: TGTGCCAGCAGATCCCGGACAGGGCTAGAAAAACTGTTTTTT
D: -; V: TRBV25-1; size: -; J: TRBJ1-6; CDR3: CASKDSSYNSPLHF; DNA: TGTGCCAGCAAGGACAGCTCCTATAATTCACCCCTCCACTTT
D: -; V: TRBV6-1; size: -; J: TRBJ1-1; CDR3: CASSQNSGYTEAFF; DNA: TGTGCCAGCAGTCAGAATTCAGGATACACTGAAGCTTTCTTT
D: -; V: TRBV25-1; size: -; J: TRBJ1-1; CDR3: CASSDIRNTEAFF; DNA: TGTGCCAGCAGTGATATCAGAAACACTGAAGCTTTCTTT
D: TRBD1; V: TRBV7-2; size: -; J: TRBJ1-2; CDR3: CASSLVSRDRVNGYTF; DNA: TGTGCCAGCAGCTTAGTTAGTCGGGACAGGGTAAATGGCTACACCTTC
D: TRBD1; V: TRBV5-6; size: -; J: TRBJ2-5; CDR3: CASSWKGAEETQYF; DNA: TGTGCCAGCAGCTGGAAGGGGGCAGAAGAGACCCAGTACTTC
D: -; V: TRBV27; size: -; J: TRBJ2-6; CDR3: CASSLSLEAGANVLTF; DNA: TGTGCCAGCAGTTTATCGTTAGAAGCCGGGGCCAACGTCCTGACTTTC
D: -; V: TRBV9; size: few; J: TRBJ2-7; CDR3: CASSSLKGSGEQYF; DNA: TGTGCCAGCAGTAGCCTTAAAGGTTCGGGGGAGCAGTACTTC
D: -; V: TRBV7-3; size: few; J: TRBJ1-1; CDR3: CASSLNGGNTEAFF; DNA: TGTGCCAGCAGCTTAAATGGCGGCAACACTGAAGCTTTCTTT
D: -; V: TRBV5-1; size: -; J: TRBJ1-1; CDR3: CASSLDVYYTEAFF; DNA: TGCGCCAGCAGCTTGGACGTTTACTACACTGAAGCTTTCTTT
D: TRBD1; V: TRBV4-3; size: -; J: TRBJ2-6; CDR3: CASSPTGVYGANVLTF; DNA: TGCGCCAGCAGCCCGACAGGGGTCTATGGGGCCAACGTCCTGACTTTC
D: TRBD2; V: TRBV29-1; size: -; J: TRBJ2-5; CDR3: CSSGRGLGETQYF; DNA: TGCAGCTCAGGGCGGGGGTTGGGAGAGACCCAGTACTTC
D: -; V: TRBV5-1; size: -; J: TRBJ2-2; CDR3: CASSLSLGNTGELFF; DNA: TGCGCCAGCAGCTTGAGCCTAGGGAACACCGGGGAGCTGTTTTTT
D: TRBD2; V: TRBV23-1; size: -; J: TRBJ2-7; CDR3: CASSPPRGLAGGYEQYF; DNA: TGCGCCAGCAGTCCCCCCCGGGGACTAGCGGGAGGCTACGAGCAGTACTTC
D: -; V: TRBV14; size: -; J: TRBJ2-7; CDR3: CASSLVSNYEQYF; DNA: TGTGCCAGCAGCCTGGTGAGCAACTACGAGCAGTACTTC
D: TRBD1; V: TRBV5-1; size: -; J: TRBJ1-1; CDR3: CASSLGPGQGLSDAFF; DNA: TGCGCCAGCAGCCTCGGGCCGGGACAGGGGCTTTCGGACGCTTTCTTT
D: -; V: TRBV9; size: -; J: TRBJ2-5; CDR3: CASSERGGGETQYF; DNA: TGTGCCAGCAGCGAGAGAGGGGGGGGAGAGACCCAGTACTTC
D: TRBD2; V: TRBV28; size: -; J: TRBJ2-5; CDR3: CASSLRLAAETQYF; DNA: TGTGCCAGCAGTCTTCGACTAGCTGCAGAGACCCAGTACTTC
D: TRBD1; V: TRBV7-7; size: -; J: TRBJ1-5; CDR3: CASSPMGQGMMSNQPQHF; DNA: TGTGCCAGCAGCCCAATGGGACAGGGGATGATGAGCAATCAGCCCCAGCATTTT
D: TRBD2; V: TRBV29-1; size: -; J: TRBJ2-7; CDR3: CSVEDPLAGGRAYEQYF; DNA: TGCAGCGTTGAGGATCCCCTAGCGGGAGGGCGAGCCTACGAGCAGTACTTC
D: TRBD1; V: TRBV5-8; size: -; J: TRBJ1-1; CDR3: CASTLTGVNTEAFF; DNA: TGTGCCAGCACCTTGACAGGGGTGAACACTGAAGCTTTCTTT
D: TRBD2; V: TRBV7-9; size: -; J: TRBJ2-7; CDR3: CASSGREFYEQYF; DNA: TGTGCCAGCAGCGGGCGGGAGTTCTACGAGCAGTACTTC
D: TRBD2; V: TRBV29-1; size: few; J: TRBJ2-7; CDR3: CSATGTIDEQYF; DNA: TGCAGCGCAACCGGGACTATCGACGAGCAGTACTTC
D: -; V: TRBV7-9; size: -; J: TRBJ2-2; CDR3: CASSFSGGGTGELFF; DNA: TGTGCCAGCAGCTTTAGCGGCGGTGGCACCGGGGAGCTGTTTTTT
D: -; V: TRBV19; size: -; J: TRBJ2-4; CDR3: CASSITTAGLAKNIQYF; DNA: TGTGCCAGTAGTATAACAACAGCCGGCCTAGCCAAAAACATTCAGTACTTC
D: -; V: TRBV19; size: few; J: TRBJ2-1; CDR3: CASSMGAHNEQFF; DNA: TGTGCCAGTAGTATGGGGGCCCACAATGAGCAGTTCTTC
D: TRBD1; V: TRBV2; size: -; J: TRBJ2-1; CDR3: CASTKDRGSYNEQFF; DNA: TGTGCCAGCACTAAGGACAGGGGGTCCTACAATGAGCAGTTCTTC
D: TRBD2; V: TRBV7-7; size: once; J: TRBJ2-1; CDR3: CASSFPGLAYYNEQFF; DNA: TGTGCTAGCAGCTTCCCGGGACTAGCGTACTACAATGAGCAGTTCTTC
D: TRBD2; V: TRBV6-4; size: -; J: TRBJ2-1; CDR3: CASSGSSGSAYNEQFF; DNA: TGTGCCAGCAGTGGGTCAAGCGGGAGCGCCTACAATGAGCAGTTCTTC
D: -; V: TRBV5-8; size: few; J: TRBJ1-5; CDR3: CASSLRVNQPQHF; DNA: TGTGCCAGCAGCTTGCGGGTCAATCAGCCCCAGCATTTT
D: -; V: TRBV30; size: few; J: TRBJ1-5; CDR3: CAWRAGQPNQPQHF; DNA: TGTGCCTGGAGGGCTGGACAGCCAAATCAGCCCCAGCATTTT
D: -; V: TRBV9; size: -; J: TRBJ2-7; CDR3: CASSVGGEDPSYEQYF; DNA: TGTGCCAGCAGCGTAGGAGGGGAGGACCCTTCCTACGAGCAGTACTTC
D: -; V: TRBV27; size: -; J: TRBJ1-6; CDR3: CASSLLSGGGTPLHF; DNA: TGTGCCAGCAGTTTATTGTCGGGGGGCGGGACACCCCTCCACTTT
D: TRBD1; V: TRBV28; size: -; J: TRBJ1-1; CDR3: CASSLRQGAATEAFF; DNA: TGTGCCAGCAGTTTACGGCAGGGGGCTGCCACTGAAGCTTTCTTT
D: -; V: TRBV18; size: -; J: TRBJ2-5; CDR3: CASSPGLEETQYF; DNA: TGTGCCAGCTCACCAGGCCTTGAAGAGACCCAGTACTTC
D: -; V: TRBV27; size: -; J: TRBJ2-3; CDR3: CASTQGDPDTQYF; DNA: TGTGCCAGCACACAGGGAGACCCAGATACGCAGTATTTT
D: -; V: TRBV7-2; size: -; J: TRBJ2-1; CDR3: CASRNAPGNEQFF; DNA: TGTGCCAGCAGAAATGCTCCCGGTAATGAGCAGTTCTTC
D: TRBD1; V: TRBV18; size: few; J: TRBJ1-1; CDR3: CASSRQGKTEAFF; DNA: TGTGCCAGCTCAAGACAGGGGAAAACTGAAGCTTTCTTT
D: -; V: TRBV6-1; size: -; J: TRBJ1-3; CDR3: CATCDTLSGNTIYF; DNA: TGTGCCACGTGTGACACCCTCTCTGGAAACACCATATATTTT
D: TRBD1; V: TRBV19; size: -; J: TRBJ2-1; CDR3: CASSIGTGVNEQFF; DNA: TGTGCCAGTAGTATAGGGACAGGAGTGAATGAGCAGTTCTTC
D: -; V: TRBV19; size: -; J: TRBJ1-3; CDR3: CASSLGSSGNTIYF; DNA: TGTGCCAGTAGCCTTGGGAGCTCTGGAAACACCATATATTTT
D: -; V: TRBV11-3; size: -; J: TRBJ2-2; CDR3: CASSSRLGDTGELFF; DNA: TGTGCCAGCAGCAGCCGTTTGGGAGACACCGGGGAGCTGTTTTTT
D: -; V: TRBV12-2; size: -; J: TRBJ1-2; CDR3: CASRLRDRGHGYTF; DNA: TGTGCAAGTCGCCTTAGGGACAGGGGGCATGGCTACACCTTC